This T cell receptor (beta chain) originates from a study of T cells in Graves' hyperthyroidism and ophthalmopathy (dated by TCRdb to the late 2010s). Background on the whole study: Peripheral blood samples were taken at initial diagnosis, before any treatment was given. The 90 to 100 discovery patients were randomly divided into training and test sets at a 7:3 ratio. The study also compared thyroid tissue and blood T-cell repertoires from more than five Graves' hyperthyroidism patients. An independent validation cohort of some 18 hyperthyroidism patients and 17 patients who later progressed to ophthalmopathy tested prospective prediction of ophthalmopathy. TCR V-J signatures able to tell the groups apart were searched for in a discovery cohort of 100 or so patients, of whom more than 40 had Graves' ophthalmopathy and roughly 58 had stable Graves' hyperthyroidism. The paper describes TCR Vbeta CDR3 sequencing of more than 120 peripheral blood samples, made up of 43 ophthalmopathy patients, roughly 75 hyperthyroidism patients and 17 progressor patients. After blood sampling, hyperthyroidism patients were treated with methimazole at a starting dose of 30 mg daily, and ophthalmopathy patients were treated with high-dose intravenous methylprednisolone.

Ophthalmopathy patients had moderately to severely active disease, Clinical Activity Score of at least 3, NOSPECS grade of at least 4, and duration under 3 months. Any patient with an uncontrolled infection, another autoimmune disease, pregnancy or lactation was excluded. Diagnoses were based on clinical symptoms, serum thyroxine and TRAb, thyroid ultrasound and orbital computed tomography. PBMCs were isolated from around 10 ml of fresh peripheral blood by Ficoll-Paque density gradient centrifugation. Total RNA was extracted with Trizol reagent, and quality was checked on an Agilent 2100 Bioanalyzer. This clonotype was seen at least ten times. Its antigen is still unknown. No base qualities exist here, and no much larger clone lies one base off it. The TCR beta CDR3 regions were amplified from the RNA transcripts. For the first round of RT-PCR on the TCR CDR3, the HTBI primer set was used together with the Qiagen OneStep RT-PCR kit. Libraries were constructed in a second round of multiplex PCR, after which size selection and purification were performed. The libraries were sequenced on an Illumina HiSeq2000 using paired-end 100 bp reads. Concerning the study's data processing: SOAPnuke was used to process the raw data, removing reads that contained adapters or uncalled bases, had a mean Phred below 15, or lacked an exact match to the constant primer or identifier. COPE v1.2.5 was used to merge the high-quality paired reads, and each unique nucleotide sequence was defined as a clonotype. MiTCR v1.1 was used to align clonotypes to the IMGT TRBV, TRBD and TRBJ reference segments. Analysis was restricted to V-J combinations with a frequency above 0.0001, which covered about 99% of repertoires. A TCS score was defined as the ratio of F50 (clonal expansion) to E x V (chaos), with BLOSUM62-based TCRdist applied between CDR3 peptides within each V-J. Welch's t-statistics and random forest reduced some 510 V-J features to about 13, which were used in a naive Bayes classifier (R e1071). Through fastp at Q25 and MiXCR, TCRdb rebuilt clones from the public reads, retaining in-frame beta chains. Each CDR3 protein appears once, grouped with its most common genes and DNA. These V and J calls originate from TCRdb's pipeline instead of the authors' own analysis. This sample is represented by 200,000 to 250,000 distinct CDR3 sequences; 15% to 20% of them were singletons. 28% of the sample rests with the top ten.

The CDR3 measures 12 amino acids from cysteine to phenylalanine. The DNA shown is the 36-base CDR3, in frame from base 1. CDR1 SEHNR and CDR2 FQNEAQ were looked up in the germline V gene (reference sequence). Relative to germline, V is missing 5 bases and J is missing 10 bases, with 5 bases of the junction outside any gene match. What the authors observed across the whole study: No statistical method was used to fix the sample size in advance, and group allocation was not hidden from the investigators. Ophthalmopathy was separated from stable hyperthyroidism by a 13 V-J signature model, with 85% to 90% sensitivity and approximately 81% specificity obtained in cross-validation and 80%/75% obtained in testing. Most expanded thyroid clonotypes (frequency above 0.001) were also found in blood, which suggests that blood repertoires may mirror thyroid immune responses. During validation, the model predicted progression to ophthalmopathy a median of approximately 6.5 months ahead of onset, with almost 71% sensitivity and roughly 75% specificity.

Sequenced sample: blood. The sequence was collected from a woman between 18 and 29 years old with Graves' ophthalmopathy. The V gene is TRBV7-9 and the J gene is TRBJ1-2; TRBD1 matches 9 bases in the middle. The encoded CDR3 is CASSRGDRDYTF. The DNA is as follows: TGTGCCAGCAGCCGCGGGGACAGGGACTACACCTTC.